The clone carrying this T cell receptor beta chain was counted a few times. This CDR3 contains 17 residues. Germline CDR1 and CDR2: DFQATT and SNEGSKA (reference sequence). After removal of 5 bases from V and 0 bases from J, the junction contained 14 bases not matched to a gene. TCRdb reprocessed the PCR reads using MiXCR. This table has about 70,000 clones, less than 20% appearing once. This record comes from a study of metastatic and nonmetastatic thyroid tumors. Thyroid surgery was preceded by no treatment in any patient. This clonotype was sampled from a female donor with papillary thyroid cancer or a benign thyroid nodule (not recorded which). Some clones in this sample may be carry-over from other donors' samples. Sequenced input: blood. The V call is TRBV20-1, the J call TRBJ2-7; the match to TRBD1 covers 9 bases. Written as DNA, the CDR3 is TGCAGTGCTGTCTTTCAGGGGACAGGGATTTTCTCCTACGAGCAGTACTTC. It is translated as CSAVFQGTGIFSYEQYF.